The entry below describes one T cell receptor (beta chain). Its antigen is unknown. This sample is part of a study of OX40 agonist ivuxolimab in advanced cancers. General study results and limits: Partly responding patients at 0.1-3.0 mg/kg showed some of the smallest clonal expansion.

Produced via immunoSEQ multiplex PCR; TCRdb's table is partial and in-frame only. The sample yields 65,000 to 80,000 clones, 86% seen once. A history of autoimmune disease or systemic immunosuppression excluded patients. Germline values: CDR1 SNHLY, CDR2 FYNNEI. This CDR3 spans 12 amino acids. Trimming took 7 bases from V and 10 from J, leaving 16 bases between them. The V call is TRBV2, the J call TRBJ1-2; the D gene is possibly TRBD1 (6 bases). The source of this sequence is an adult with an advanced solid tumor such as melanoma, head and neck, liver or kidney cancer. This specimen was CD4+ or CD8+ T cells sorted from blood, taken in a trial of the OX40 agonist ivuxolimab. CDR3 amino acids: CASTNPGEIYTF. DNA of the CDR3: TGTGCCAGCACAAACCCAGGGGAAATCTACACCTTC.